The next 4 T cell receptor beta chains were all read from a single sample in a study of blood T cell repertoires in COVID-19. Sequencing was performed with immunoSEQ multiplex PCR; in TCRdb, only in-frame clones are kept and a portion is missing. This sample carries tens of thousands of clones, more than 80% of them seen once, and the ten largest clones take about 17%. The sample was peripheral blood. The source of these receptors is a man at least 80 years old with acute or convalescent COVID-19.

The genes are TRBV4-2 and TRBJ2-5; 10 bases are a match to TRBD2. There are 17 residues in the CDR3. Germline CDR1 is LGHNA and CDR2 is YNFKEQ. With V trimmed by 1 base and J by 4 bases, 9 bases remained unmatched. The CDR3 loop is CASSQGAAGGRGETQYF. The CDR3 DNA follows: TGTGCCAGCAGCCAAGGTGCAGCGGGGGGGCGGGGAGAGACCCAGTACTTC.

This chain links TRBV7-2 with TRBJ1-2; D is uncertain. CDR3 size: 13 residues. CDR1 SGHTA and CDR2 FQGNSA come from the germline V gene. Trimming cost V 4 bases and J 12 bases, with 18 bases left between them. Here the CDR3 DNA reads TGTGCCAGCAGCTCGGGATATAGGGTCGGGCACACCTTC. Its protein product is CASSSGYRVGHTF.

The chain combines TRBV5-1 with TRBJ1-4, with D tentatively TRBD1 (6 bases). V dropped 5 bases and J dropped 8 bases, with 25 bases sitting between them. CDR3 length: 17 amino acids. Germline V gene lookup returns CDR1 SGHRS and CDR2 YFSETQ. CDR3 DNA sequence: TGCGCCAGCAGGCCTCGGGGGGCTGGGAGGGAGGACGAAAAACTGTTTTTT. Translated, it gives CASRPRGAGREDEKLFF.

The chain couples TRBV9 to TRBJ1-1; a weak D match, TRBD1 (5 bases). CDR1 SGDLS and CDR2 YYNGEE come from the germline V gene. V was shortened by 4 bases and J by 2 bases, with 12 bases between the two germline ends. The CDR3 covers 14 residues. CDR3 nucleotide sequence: TGTGCCAGCAGCCCTCAAGGGGCCAACACTGAAGCTTTCTTT. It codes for CASSPQGANTEAFF.